This T cell receptor beta chain was identified during a study of cytomegalovirus exposure and HLA in healthy donors. Use of 60 Vbeta and 13 Jbeta primers characterized the PCR. Assay: immunoSEQ multiplex PCR; the TCRdb copy retains only in-frame clones and omits some. The repertoire holds about 160,000 clones, with about 82% as singletons. Trimming left V 4 bases short and J 0 bases short, with 9 bases between. Germline CDR1 is SGDLS and CDR2 is YYNGEE. CDR3 size: 14 residues. The TCR originated in a woman under 30 in good health and CMV-seronegative. The sample consisted of PBMCs. The chain carries TRBV9 and TRBJ2-3, with TRBD1 as a possible D gene (6 bases). The CDR3 here is CASSLTGSTDTQYF. CDR3 sequence (DNA): TGTGCCAGCAGCCTCACAGGGAGCACAGATACGCAGTATTTT.